Each of the 24 T cell receptor beta chains below was sequenced from the same sample in a study of lung T cells in sarcoidosis with Löfgren's syndrome. From the reads, TCRdb called clonotypes with MiXCR, one entry per CDR3 protein. The table shows tens of thousands of distinct CDR3 sequences, with roughly 20% occurring only once. The specimen sequenced was CD4+ T cells from PBMCs. These receptors were taken from a human donor with sarcoidosis (Löfgren's syndrome or another form), or a control subject (not recorded which).

In this sample, this clonotype turned up many times. The CDR3 nucleotides are TGTGCCAGCAAAGAGTTCACCGGGACAACTAGCAATCAGCCCCAGCATTTT. Protein sequence: CASKEFTGTTSNQPQHF. The chain couples TRBV6-1 to TRBJ1-5; perhaps TRBD1 as D (6 bases). Per germline, CDR1 MNHNS and CDR2 SASEGT. The CDR3 loop spans 17 amino acids. Trimming removed 7 bases at V and 0 bases at J, with 19 bases between.

The sample holds many counts of this clonotype. The chain links TRBV7-3 to TRBJ2-3; D may be TRBD2 (6 bases). V was trimmed by 3 bases and J by 0 bases, leaving 7 bases between them. The CDR3 runs to 14 residues. The germline CDR1 and CDR2 sequences are SGHTA and FQGTGA. CDR3 DNA: TGTGCCAGCAGCTTCGGGGGAAGCACAGATACGCAGTATTTT. Amino acids: CASSFGGSTDTQYF.

Comment on this clonotype: This could be a read error, since a much larger clone is one nucleotide away. This chain joins TRBV4-1 and TRBJ2-1, with a possible D match to TRBD2 (5 bases). The CDR3 has 14 amino acids. CDR1 is MGHRA and CDR2 is YSYEKL in the germline V gene. The DNA for the CDR3 is TGCGCCAGCAGCCAAGATCCATCAGGAAGGGAGCGGTTCTTC. This translates into CASSQDPSGRERFF.

This clonotype occurred many times. The chain carries TRBV18 and TRBJ2-7, with 11 bases that match TRBD2. CDR3 size: 14 residues. V lost 2 bases and J lost 3; bases outside the gene matches: 0. Germline CDR1 KGHSH, CDR2 LQKENI. CDR3 sequence reads: CASSPGTSGYEQYF. DNA for the CDR3: TGTGCCAGCTCACCAGGGACTAGCGGCTACGAGCAGTACTTC.

About this clonotype: This may come from a read error, since a much larger clone is one base off. The V and J genes are TRBV7-2 and TRBJ2-5, with D perhaps matching TRBD1 (6 bases). Germline V lookup: CDR1 SGHTA, CDR2 FQGNSA. V was cut by 9 bases and J by 2 bases, with 13 bases left in between. The CDR3 sequence is 13 residues long. The CDR3 loop reads CARRYGQQETQYF. The CDR3 region has the DNA TGTGCCAGGAGATACGGACAGCAAGAGACCCAGTACTTC.

This clonotype has more than one count but fewer than ten. The genes are TRBV5-4 and TRBJ2-3, with D perhaps being TRBD1 or TRBD2 (7 bases each). The germline CDR1 and CDR2 sequences are SGHNT and YYREEE (reference sequence). CDR3 size: 15 residues. V was trimmed by 4 bases and J by 3 bases, leaving 15 bases between them. This CDR3 is CASSRYRGGTDTQYF. Written as DNA, the CDR3 is TGTGCCAGCAGCCGATACAGGGGAGGGACAGATACGCAGTATTTT.

V is TRBV2 and J is TRBJ1-3, with D uncertain. The CDR3 spans 15 residues. Per germline, CDR1 SNHLY and CDR2 FYNNEI. The germline V and J ends were trimmed by 5 bases and 4 bases, with 15 bases remaining between them. CDR3 coding DNA: TGTGCCAGCAGTCCCATTAGGCGGGGAGGAAACACCATATATTTT. Its translation: CASSPIRRGGNTIYF.

On this clonotype itself: This could be a read error, since a much larger clone is one nucleotide away. The CDR3: CSALRTGKETRYF. Here the CDR3 DNA reads TGCAGTGCTCTAAGGACTGGGAAAGAGACCCGGTACTTC. The rearrangement links TRBV20-1 to TRBJ2-5, with a weak D call TRBD2 (5 bases). Germline CDR1 DFQATT, CDR2 SNEGSKA (reference sequence). The CDR3 spans 13 residues.

This clonotype was detected only a few times. The chain couples TRBV12-3 or TRBV12-4 to TRBJ2-1; D uncertain. Trimming stripped 3 bases from V and 0 bases from J, with 9 bases between. The CDR3 is 15 amino acids. CDR3 protein: CASSFGTDSYNEQFF. DNA for the CDR3: TGTGCCAGCAGTTTTGGTACGGACTCCTACAATGAGCAGTTCTTC.

Written as DNA, the CDR3 is TGTGCCAGCAGTAATTTCTGGGGGGATGTTTCCTACGAGCAGTACGTC. Amino acids: CASSNFWGDVSYEQYV. The J gene is TRBJ2-7, the V gene TRBV2; TRBD2 might be the D (6 bases). V dropped 5 bases and J dropped 1 base, with 18 bases sitting between them. The CDR3 covers 16 residues. Germline V gene lookup returns CDR1 SNHLY and CDR2 FYNNEI.

This clonotype appeared many times. This chain connects TRBV27 to TRBJ1-2; TRBD1 matches 8 bases. The CDR3 runs to 16 residues. The V and J ends lost 6 bases and 5 bases, in that order; junction bases with no gene match: 14. Germline CDR1 and CDR2: MNHEY and SMNVEV (reference sequence). CDR3 DNA: TGTGCCAGCAGCTACTCGCCCGGACAGGGTGGGTATGGCTACACCTTC. As protein: CASSYSPGQGGYGYTF.

The chain recombines TRBV30 with TRBJ2-2; D is ambiguous. CDR3 length: 16 residues. V was shortened by 0 bases and J by 2 bases, with 13 bases between the two germline ends. In germline, CDR1 is GTSNPN, CDR2 SVGIG (reference sequence). The CDR3: CAWSVLGLLNTGELFF. CDR3 bases: TGTGCCTGGAGTGTACTGGGCCTACTAAACACCGGGGAGCTGTTTTTT. Looking up the rest from reference TRBV30 and TRBJ2-2 gives the full variable domain: SQTIHQWPATLVQPVGSPLSLECTVEGTSNPNLYWYRQAAGRGLQLLFYSVGIGQISSEVPQNLSASRPQDRQFILSSKKLLLSDSGFYLCAWSVLGLLNTGELFFGEGSRLTVL.

This clonotype was counted many times. This sequence joins TRBV20-1 and TRBJ2-5; no definite D call. This CDR3 is 15 amino acids long. V was pared by 6 bases and J by 2 bases, with 19 bases between. Germline-derived CDR1 and CDR2 are DFQATT and SNEGSKA (reference sequence). CDR3 sequence reads: CSAQVVPGLQETQYF. In DNA, the CDR3 is TGCAGTGCCCAAGTCGTACCAGGCCTTCAAGAGACCCAGTACTTC.

This clonotype was seen more than once but under ten times. This may arise from a read error, as a much more abundant clone is one base away. The V gene is TRBV20-1, the J gene TRBJ2-5; 13 nucleotides agree with TRBD2. Germline CDR1 reads DFQATT; CDR2 reads SNEGSKA (reference sequence). The CDR3 runs 16 residues. The CDR3 spells CSAPGTSGILQEAQYF. Here the CDR3 DNA reads TGCAGTGCTCCCGGGACTAGCGGGATCCTCCAAGAGGCCCAGTACTTC.

This clonotype turned up a few times. The chain is built from TRBV12-3 or TRBV12-4 and TRBJ2-7; 9 bases align to TRBD2. The CDR3 consists of 15 residues. V trimming: 3 bases; J trimming: 3 bases; junction bases outside the gene matches: 6. The CDR3 sequence: CASSFIAGARYEQYF. The CDR3, as DNA: TGTGCCAGCAGTTTTATAGCGGGAGCCCGCTACGAGCAGTACTTC.

The CDR3 DNA is TGCAGCGTTGCCCAGGGGGAACTAGCGCAGTACTTC. Amino acid sequence: CSVAQGELAQYF. The rearrangement uses TRBV29-1 and TRBJ2-7, with D maybe TRBD1 (7 bases). The CDR3 sequence is 12 residues long. The germline CDR1 and CDR2 sequences are SQVTM and ANQGSEA. Trimming cost V 4 bases and J 9 bases, with 16 bases left between them.

This clonotype came up many times. The DNA is omitted, as the CDR3 cannot be located on it reliably, and the CDR3 follows TCRdb's listing. V usage is TRBV6-1 and J usage is TRBJ2-7; TRBD1, as called in the table, went unchecked against the DNA. The CDR3 adds up to 15 amino acids, both ends counted. Germline assignment: CDR1 MNHNS and CDR2 SASEGT. CDR3 loop: CASSSSTGAHYEQYF.

This clonotype was detected many times. The rearrangement joins TRBV28 to TRBJ2-7, with 10 nucleotides matching TRBD2. CDR1 MDHEN and CDR2 SYDVKM come from the germline V gene. This CDR3 spans 15 amino acids. The V and J ends lost 6 bases and 2 bases, in that order; junction bases with no gene match: 7. CDR3 amino acids: CASSTSGTPPYEQYF. CDR3 nucleotide sequence: TGTGCCAGCAGCACTAGCGGGACGCCCCCCTACGAGCAGTACTTC. Full variable domain (remainder filled in from reference TRBV28 and TRBJ2-7): DVKVTQSSRYLVKRTGEKVFLECVQDMDHENMFWYRQDPGLGLRLIYFSYDVKMKEKGDIPEGYSVSREKKERFSLILESASTNQTSMYLCASSTSGTPPYEQYFGPGTRLTVT.

This clonotype appeared many times. This sequence joins TRBV14 and TRBJ2-2; D possibly corresponds to TRBD1 (5 bases). The CDR3 extends over 14 amino acids. With 4 bases removed from V and 11 bases from J, the gap between germline ends came to 17 bases. Germline CDR1 is SGHDN and CDR2 is FVKESK. CDR3 nucleotides: TGTGCCAGCAGCCCCCATTTACAGGCGGAAGAGCTGTTTTTT. This encodes CASSPHLQAEELFF.

A few counts support this clonotype. J is TRBJ2-5 and V is TRBV3-1; 11 bases map to TRBD2. Germline V gene data show CDR1 as LGHDT and CDR2 as YNNKEL (reference sequence). The junction had 6 bases not matched to a gene; V was cut back by 6 bases and J by 3 bases. The CDR3 contains 15 residues. CDR3 nucleotide sequence: TGTGCCAGCAGTCCCGGGACTAGCGGAGAAGAGACCCAGTACTTC. Its protein is CASSPGTSGEETQYF.

In this sample, this clonotype is medium-sized. V and J are TRBV20-1 and TRBJ2-3, with a weak D call TRBD1 (6 bases). Deletions cut 6 bases from V and 2 bases from J, with 9 bases between. CDR1 DFQATT and CDR2 SNEGSKA come from the germline V gene (reference sequence). This CDR3 contains 12 residues. In DNA, the CDR3 is TGCAGTGCCCACAGGGCCACAGATACGCAGTATTTT. It encodes CSAHRATDTQYF.

This clonotype was observed at least ten times. The chain combines TRBV28 with TRBJ1-2; D is possibly TRBD1 (5 bases). Trimming removed 4 bases from V and 2 bases from J, with 14 bases in between. CDR1 is MDHEN and CDR2 is SYDVKM in the germline V gene. The CDR3 spans 15 residues. In DNA form, the CDR3 reads TGTGCCAGCAGTTCCGGGACCTGGCGGAACTATGGCTACACCTTC. This sequence encodes CASSSGTWRNYGYTF.

This clonotype was seen a few times. CDR3 in amino acids: CASTGTSGNTIYF. CDR3 sequence (DNA): TGCGCCAGCACCGGGACGTCTGGAAACACCATATATTTT. The chain combines TRBV5-1 with TRBJ1-3, with D possibly TRBD1 on 5 matching bases. Trimming left V 6 bases short and J 1 base short, with 8 bases between. The CDR3 covers 13 residues. Germline CDR1 SGHRS, CDR2 YFSETQ.

This clonotype was recorded many times. For the CDR3, the DNA is TGTGCCAGCAGCCGCCCGGGGCTCAATCAGCCCCAGCATTTT. Translated, it gives CASSRPGLNQPQHF. The chain recombines TRBV6-1 with TRBJ1-5, with D possibly being TRBD1 (5 bases). The germline V gene encodes CDR1 MNHNS and CDR2 SASEGT. Trimming left V 6 bases short and J 3 bases short, with 12 bases between. The CDR3 spans 14 residues.